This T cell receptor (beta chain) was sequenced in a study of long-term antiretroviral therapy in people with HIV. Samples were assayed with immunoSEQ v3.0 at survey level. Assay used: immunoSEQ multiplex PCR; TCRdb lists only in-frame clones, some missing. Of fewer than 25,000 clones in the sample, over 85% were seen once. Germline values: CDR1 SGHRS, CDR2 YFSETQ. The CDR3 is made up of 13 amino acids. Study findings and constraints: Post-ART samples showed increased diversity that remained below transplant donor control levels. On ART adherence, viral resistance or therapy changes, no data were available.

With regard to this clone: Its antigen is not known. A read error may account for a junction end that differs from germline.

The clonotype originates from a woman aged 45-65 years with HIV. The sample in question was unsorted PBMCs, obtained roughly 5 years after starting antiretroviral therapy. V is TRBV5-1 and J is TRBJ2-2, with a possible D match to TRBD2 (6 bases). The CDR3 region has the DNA TGCGCCAGCAGTTTGGAGGGAGCCGGGGAGCTGTTTTTT. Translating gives CASSLEGAGELFF.